These T cell receptor beta chains were read from a single sample in a study of T-cell memory formation after mild COVID-19. TCRdb reprocessed the 5' RACE reads with MiXCR, giving one entry per CDR3 protein. The sample includes roughly 550,000 distinct CDR3 sequences, just over 20% seen only once; the top ten take around an eighth. The sequenced sample consisted of PBMCs or a T cell subset sorted from them (not recorded which). All receptors come from an adult woman who had mild COVID-19 (a few samples of this study predate the infection). Cell type and time point are not known. Each CDR3 is given with its conserved first and last residue. D genes are given only for firm matches. Clone sizes are given selectively: once, few, many, or a class where the clone is expanded.

j_call | d_call | clone_size | cdr3_length | v_call | cdr3_nt | cdr3_aa
TRBJ1-2 | . | few | 14 | TRBV7-9 | TGTGCCAGCAGCTTAGTGAGCGTAAACTATGGCTACACCTTC | CASSLVSVNYGYTF
TRBJ2-3 | TRBD2 | . | 15 | TRBV9 | TGTGCCAGCAGCGTAGATGGACTAGGTATTGATACGCAGTATTTT | CASSVDGLGIDTQYF
TRBJ2-3 | . | . | 13 | TRBV18 | TGTGCCAGCTCCTCCGCGTACACAGATACGCAGTATTTT | CASSSAYTDTQYF
TRBJ2-1 | TRBD1 | many | 15 | TRBV27 | TGTGCCAGCAGTTTGGGACAGAACTCCTACAATGAGCAGTTCTTC | CASSLGQNSYNEQFF
TRBJ2-7 | . | . | 11 | TRBV28 | TGTGCCAGCTGTGCAGCTAGCGAGCAGTACTTC | CASCAASEQYF
TRBJ1-5 | . | . | 15 | TRBV6-1 | TGTGCCAGCAGTGAAGGGGGGCCTAGCAATCAGCCCCAGCATTTT | CASSEGGPSNQPQHF
TRBJ2-4 | . | few | 15 | TRBV12-3/TRBV12-4 | TGTGCCAGCAGTTGGGGCCAGAGGACCAAAAACATTCAGTACTTC | CASSWGQRTKNIQYF
TRBJ2-1 | . | . | 12 | TRBV7-9 | TGTGCCAGCAGCCTGCGGGACCCAAGTAAACACTTC | CASSLRDPSKHF
TRBJ2-5 | . | few | 14 | TRBV12-3/TRBV12-4 | TGTGCCAGCAGGAAAGCTTGGGGGGAAGAGACCCAGTACTTC | CASRKAWGEETQYF
TRBJ1-2 | . | few | 16 | TRBV4-1 | TGCGCCAGCAGCCAAGATAAGGAGTATCCAATCTATGGCTACACCTTC | CASSQDKEYPIYGYTF
TRBJ2-4 | . | once | 16 | TRBV3-1 | TGTGCCAGCAGCCAAGATGAAGAACTGCTTCTAGGCATTCAGTACTTC | CASSQDEELLLGIQYF
TRBJ1-1 | . | . | 14 | TRBV3-1 | TGTGCCAGCAGCCAAGACAAAGTGAACACTGAAGCTTTCTTT | CASSQDKVNTEAFF
TRBJ2-1 | . | few | 15 | TRBV20-1 | TGCAGTGCTAGCTGGTTTCTCAACAACGACAATGAGCAGTTCTTC | CSASWFLNNDNEQFF
TRBJ2-7 | . | . | 17 | TRBV15 | TGTGCCACCAGCAGAACCAGGACAGCCGGTGCCCTTTACGAGCAGTACTTC | CATSRTRTAGALYEQYF
TRBJ2-1 | TRBD2 | . | 23 | TRBV7-6 | TGTGCCAGCAGCTTCACCTCCACCCGGACTAGCGGGGGGCCGACCAGCTCCTACAATGAGCAGTTCTTC | CASSFTSTRTSGGPTSSYNEQFF
TRBJ1-2 | . | . | 14 | TRBV20-1 | TGCAGTGCTACGAGGACAGCCAAGGAGTATGGCTACACCTTC | CSATRTAKEYGYTF
TRBJ1-1 | . | . | 15 | TRBV27 | TGTGCCAGCAGTGCGGGGGGCACGGTGTTCACTGAAGCTTTCTTT | CASSAGGTVFTEAFF
TRBJ2-7 | TRBD2 | . | 15 | TRBV4-1 | TGCGCCAGCAGCCAAGATCCCGGGACTAGGTATGAGCAGTACTTC | CASSQDPGTRYEQYF
TRBJ1-1 | . | . | 11 | TRBV29-1 | TGCAGCGCTATCATGAACACTGAAGCTTTCTTT | CSAIMNTEAFF
TRBJ2-1 | TRBD2 | . | 19 | TRBV6-5 | TGTGCCAGCAGTTACTCGATAGCCCGGACGGGAGGGACCCCTCGGGAGCAGTTCTTC | CASSYSIARTGGTPREQFF
TRBJ2-2 | . | few | 15 | TRBV5-1 | TGCGCCAGCAGCTTGGCAAATAAGGGCGCCGGGGAGCTGTTTTTT | CASSLANKGAGELFF
TRBJ2-1 | . | many | 14 | TRBV5-1 | TGCGCCAGCAGCTTGGAGCAGGGTTCCAATGAGCAGTTCTTC | CASSLEQGSNEQFF
TRBJ2-3 | . | . | 11 | TRBV2 | TGTGCCAGCAAGGTGACAGATACGCAGTATTTT | CASKVTDTQYF
TRBJ2-2 | . | . | 13 | TRBV9 | TGTGCCAGCAGCGTAGTTGGACTCGGGGAGCTGTTTTTT | CASSVVGLGELFF
TRBJ1-1 | . | few | 16 | TRBV6-2/TRBV6-3 | TGTGCCAGCAGTTACCCCAGTGTGAGGGGATACACTGAAGCTTTCTTT | CASSYPSVRGYTEAFF
TRBJ1-6 | . | . | 13 | TRBV12-3/TRBV12-4 | TGTGCCAGCCAGACCGATTATAATTCACCCCTCCACTTT | CASQTDYNSPLHF
TRBJ2-3 | . | . | 14 | TRBV7-9 | TGTGCCAGCAGCCGCCAGGGTTCCGGGGATACGCAGTATTTT | CASSRQGSGDTQYF
TRBJ2-7 | . | . | 11 | TRBV29-1 | TGCAGCGTCGTAAGCTCCTACGAGCAGTACTTC | CSVVSSYEQYF
TRBJ2-7 | . | . | 14 | TRBV19 | TGTGCCAGTTCGTTTACAGGGTGGACCTACGAGCAGTACTTC | CASSFTGWTYEQYF
TRBJ2-5 | . | once | 16 | TRBV20-1 | TGCAGTGCTAGAGATCGCCTGGTATCCCCAAGGGAGACCCAGTACTTC | CSARDRLVSPRETQYF
TRBJ2-7 | . | few | 15 | TRBV7-2 | TGTGCCAGCAGCTTAGAAGGTCCCTTAAGCTACGAGCAGTACTTC | CASSLEGPLSYEQYF
TRBJ1-1 | . | few | 12 | TRBV12-3/TRBV12-4 | TGTGCCAGCAGAAAACAGAGCACTGAAGCTTTCTTT | CASRKQSTEAFF
TRBJ2-1 | TRBD1 | few | 15 | TRBV6-5 | TGTGCCAGCACCTCGACAGGGCCCTCCTACAATGAGCAGTTCTTC | CASTSTGPSYNEQFF
TRBJ2-2 | . | few | 15 | TRBV5-5 | TGTGCCAGCAGCTTGATACAGTCGAACACCGGGGAGCTGTTTTTT | CASSLIQSNTGELFF
TRBJ2-7 | TRBD1 | . | 15 | TRBV5-1 | TGCGCCAGCAGCTACGGACAGGGAGTACGAGACGAGCAGTACTTC | CASSYGQGVRDEQYF
TRBJ2-4 | . | . | 11 | TRBV4-1 | TGCGCCAGCAGGGGACTGAGTATTCAGTACTTC | CASRGLSIQYF
TRBJ2-7 | TRBD2 | few | 14 | TRBV20-1 | TGCAGTGCCCGGACTAGCGGGAGACTGCACGAGCAGTACTTC | CSARTSGRLHEQYF
TRBJ2-3 | . | . | 13 | TRBV12-3/TRBV12-4 | TGTGCCAGCAGCCCCGGGACTCTGGATACGCAGTATTTT | CASSPGTLDTQYF
TRBJ2-1 | . | few | 17 | TRBV12-3/TRBV12-4 | TGTGCCAGCAGTTTAACTGGGGCACCTTACTCCTACAATGAGCAGTTCTTC | CASSLTGAPYSYNEQFF
TRBJ2-1 | TRBD1 | many | 14 | TRBV7-2 | TGTGCCGGCCCTCGGACAGGAGCGTACAATGAGCAGTTCTTC | CAGPRTGAYNEQFF
TRBJ1-1 | . | . | 13 | TRBV6-6 | TGTGCCAGCAGTTACTCAGAGAGCACTGAAGCTTTCTTT | CASSYSESTEAFF
TRBJ1-2 | . | . | 14 | TRBV20-1 | TGCAGTGCCACCGAGGGACCGCTTAACTATGGCTACACCTTC | CSATEGPLNYGYTF
TRBJ2-7 | . | many | 12 | TRBV11-2 | TGTGCCAGCAGCCGGGGGACCTACGAGCAGTACTTC | CASSRGTYEQYF